Below are 16 T cell receptor beta chains sequenced from a single sample in a study of cytomegalovirus exposure and HLA in healthy donors. Primers: 60 Vbeta forward and 13 Jbeta reverse. Sequencing used immunoSEQ multiplex PCR; TCRdb keeps in-frame clones, though not all of them. The sample carries 140,000 to 150,000 clones, roughly 72% recorded once. Sequencing was performed on PBMCs. All receptors come from a man between 40 and 49 years old in good health and CMV-seronegative.

The chain couples TRBV5-5 to TRBJ1-5, with TRBD1 as a possible D gene (5 bases). With 2 bases removed from V and 1 base from J, the gap between germline ends came to 10 bases. Germline CDR1 is SGHKS and CDR2 is YYEKEE (reference sequence). The CDR3 has 15 residues. The CDR3 loop is CASSFSGGSNQPQHF. The CDR3 nucleotides are TGTGCCAGCAGCTTTTCGGGGGGGAGCAATCAGCCCCAGCATTTT.

This clone came up a few times. This sequence joins TRBV5-1 and TRBJ2-2; the D call may be TRBD1 or TRBD2 (6 bases each). The CDR3 spans 17 residues. Germline V gene lookup returns CDR1 SGHRS and CDR2 YFSETQ. Trimming removed 4 bases from V and 0 bases from J, with 16 bases in between. This CDR3 is CASSMGGPTANTGELFF. For the CDR3, the DNA is TGCGCCAGCAGCATGGGGGGCCCGACCGCGAACACCGGGGAGCTGTTTTTT.

This chain links TRBV27 with TRBJ2-3; 7 nucleotides match TRBD1. The CDR3 runs to 16 residues. Trimming took 3 bases from V and 4 from J; bases not matched to a gene: 10. Germline-derived CDR1 and CDR2 are MNHEY and SMNVEV (reference sequence). The CDR3 DNA sequence: TGTGCCAGCAGTTTGGGCTTGACAGGGATGGCAGATACGCAGTATTTT. Encoded protein: CASSLGLTGMADTQYF.

In its sample, this clone was seen once. This chain uses TRBV7-2 with TRBJ1-1; 9 bases are a match to TRBD1. V was pared by 2 bases and J by 2 bases, with 9 bases of the junction left unmatched. Germline lookup yields CDR1 SGHTA and CDR2 FQGNSA. There are 17 residues in the CDR3. The CDR3 loop is CASSLLLPGQGNTEAFF. The CDR3, as DNA: TGTGCCAGCAGCTTATTACTTCCGGGACAGGGCAACACTGAAGCTTTCTTT.

The chain recombines TRBV10-3 with TRBJ1-2; 7 positions match TRBD1. The CDR3 length is 17 residues. Germline V gives CDR1 ENHRY, CDR2 SYGVKD. V shed 0 bases and J 0 bases; nucleotides not matched to a gene: 7. DNA for the CDR3: TGTGCCATCAGTGAGTCCCTAGGCAGGGGGACTAACTATGGCTACACCTTC. Translated: CAISESLGRGTNYGYTF.

J is TRBJ1-3 and V is TRBV4-1; no firm D call. With 1 base removed from V and 0 bases from J, the gap between germline ends came to 7 bases. CDR3 size: 15 residues. Germline V lookup: CDR1 MGHRA, CDR2 YSYEKL. The CDR3 DNA reads TGCGCCAGCAGCCAAGTCCCGGGCTCTGGAAACACCATATATTTT. This codes for CASSQVPGSGNTIYF.

This chain uses TRBV6-1 with TRBJ2-1, with D possibly being TRBD2 (6 bases). Germline-derived CDR1 and CDR2 are MNHNS and SASEGT. Deletions cut 7 bases from V and 6 bases from J, with 16 bases between. The CDR3 is 14 residues long. The CDR3 region is CASNSGGAVNEQFF. The CDR3 DNA reads TGTGCCAGCAATAGCGGTGGAGCTGTCAATGAGCAGTTCTTC.

The chain employs TRBV21-1 and TRBJ2-7; the table's D call of TRBD2 was not tested on the DNA. TRBV21-1 is given as a pseudogene. The CDR3 has 19 residues. CDR3 in DNA: TGTGCCAGCAGCAAAGTTAGTAGCGGGAGGTTCGAGAGCTCCTACGAGCAGTACTTC. Protein product: CASSKVSSGRFESSYEQYF.

V usage is TRBV19 and J usage is TRBJ1-5, with D possibly matching TRBD1 (6 bases). This CDR3 spans 15 amino acids. Trimming cost V 6 bases and J 7 bases, with 19 bases left between them. In germline, CDR1 is LNHDA, CDR2 SQIVND (reference sequence). In DNA form, the CDR3 reads TGTGCCAGTAGGAAAAATGGGGGCGCGAGCCAGCCCCAGCATTTT. Protein: CASRKNGGASQPQHF.

The rearrangement links TRBV2 to TRBJ2-5; 9 bases are shared with TRBD1. Germline V gives CDR1 SNHLY, CDR2 FYNNEI. The CDR3 contains 16 residues. Trimming cost V 3 bases and J 1 base; bases outside gene matches: 6. The CDR3 sequence: CASSDLGTGIQETQYF. The CDR3 DNA reads as TGTGCCAGCAGTGATTTAGGGACAGGGATCCAAGAGACCCAGTACTTC.

V and J are TRBV2 and TRBJ1-1, with D maybe TRBD1 (6 bases). The CDR3 is 17 residues long. Germline V gives CDR1 SNHLY, CDR2 FYNNEI. The V end was cut by 5 bases, the J end by 0 bases, with 19 bases between. The CDR3 coding sequence is TGTGCCAGCAGTAGAGACAGGCCCCCATATTTGAACACTGAAGCTTTCTTT. It is translated as CASSRDRPPYLNTEAFF.

The chain is built from TRBV5-1 and TRBJ1-1, with no clear D. This CDR3 spans 15 amino acids. V lost 0 bases to trimming and J lost 4 bases, with 13 bases between them. Germline V lookup: CDR1 SGHRS, CDR2 YFSETQ. CDR3 DNA sequence: TGCGCCAGCAGCTTGGAACCGGGGATAGGCACTGAAGCTTTCTTT. Its translation is CASSLEPGIGTEAFF.

This chain uses TRBV7-2 with TRBJ1-1, with no clear D. The CDR3 runs 12 residues. The V gene's germline CDR1 is SGHTA and CDR2 FQGNSA. The ends were cut back, 3 bases at V and 5 bases at J, with 7 bases in the middle. The CDR3: CASSFDWTEAFF. The CDR3 DNA follows: TGTGCCAGCAGCTTTGACTGGACTGAAGCTTTCTTT.

This clone was recorded once. The chain employs TRBV19 and TRBJ2-1, with 9 bases lining up with TRBD2. V lost 1 base, J lost 1 base, and 8 bases stayed unmatched. CDR1 is LNHDA, CDR2 SQIVND, per germline (reference sequence). The CDR3 spans 18 residues. CDR3 coding DNA: TGTGCCAGTAGTATAGGATCGTATAGCGGGAGTTCCTACAATGAGCAGTTCTTC. This gives the protein CASSIGSYSGSSYNEQFF.

There are a few counts of this clone. This chain connects TRBV9 to TRBJ2-1; TRBD2 might be the D (6 bases). The CDR3 runs to 17 residues. V lost 4 bases and J 4 bases, leaving 21 bases between the germline ends. Germline assignment: CDR1 SGDLS and CDR2 YYNGEE. The CDR3 loop reads CASSPGGGWNTYNEQFF. The CDR3 bases are TGTGCCAGCAGCCCTGGTGGGGGGTGGAACACGTACAATGAGCAGTTCTTC.

The V and J genes are TRBV18 and TRBJ2-7; D perhaps matches TRBD1 (6 bases). Looked up from germline, CDR1 is KGHSH and CDR2 is LQKENI. The V end lost 3 bases, the J end lost 4 bases, and 7 bases lay between the germline ends. The CDR3 contains 12 residues. CDR3 protein: CASSPDSYEQYF. Written as DNA, the CDR3 is TGTGCCAGCTCACCGGACAGTTACGAGCAGTACTTC.